These 26 T cell receptor beta chains came from one sample sequenced in a study of CD8+ T cells in alopecia areata. Extraction and reverse transcription of RNA yielded cDNA as the sequencing template. Sequenced by immunoSEQ multiplex PCR; TCRdb stores in-frame clones only, minus some. This table has 250,000 to 350,000 clones, approximately 60% appearing once. Treatment meaning: oral pan-JAK inhibitor, 5-10 mg twice daily. Sequenced here: CD4+ T cells sorted from blood, sampled at week 52, from a patient treated with tofacitinib. These receptors originate from a human donor with alopecia areata.

The chain links TRBV30 to TRBJ1-1, with 7 positions matching TRBD1. Germline CDR1 and CDR2: GTSNPN and SVGIG (reference sequence). Germline trimming cut 0 bases from V and 4 bases from J; bases unmatched to any gene: 5. This CDR3 spans 14 amino acids. CDR3 residues: CAWSVRQGGTEAFF. CDR3 in DNA: TGTGCCTGGAGTGTTCGGCAGGGGGGCACTGAAGCTTTCTTT.

The genes are TRBV7-3 and TRBJ2-1; no clear D. V lost 0 bases and J 5 bases, leaving 8 bases between the germline ends. Germline values: CDR1 SGHTA, CDR2 FQGTGA. The CDR3 sequence is 14 residues long. The CDR3 DNA reads TGTGCCAGCAGCTTAACGCCAGAGAACAATGAGCAGTTCTTC. It encodes CASSLTPENNEQFF.

This clone came up once. Other DNA sequences in the sample encode the same CDR3. This chain uses TRBV20-1 with TRBJ2-7, with 7 bases aligning to TRBD1. J lost 4 bases, V lost 6 bases, and 3 bases had no gene match. The CDR3 sequence is 11 residues long. Looked up from germline, CDR1 is DFQATT and CDR2 is SNEGSKA (reference sequence). This chain's CDR3 is CSAARGYEQYF. The CDR3 DNA sequence: TGCAGTGCGGCCAGGGGGTACGAGCAGTACTTC.

The rearrangement uses TRBV29-1 and TRBJ2-3, with 10 bases fitting TRBD1. The germline V gene encodes CDR1 SQVTM and CDR2 ANQGSEA. The CDR3 extends over 15 amino acids. V was clipped by 7 bases and J by 4 bases; unmatched bases: 11. CDR3 sequence reads: CSAGGDRGRADTQYF. The CDR3 DNA reads as TGCAGCGCAGGAGGGGACAGGGGAAGGGCAGATACGCAGTATTTT.

The rearrangement joins TRBV7-2 to TRBJ2-1, with 7 bases aligning to TRBD2. Germline V lookup: CDR1 SGHTA, CDR2 FQGNSA. CDR3 length: 15 amino acids. After removal of 5 bases from V and 8 bases from J, the junction contained 12 bases not matched to a gene. Here the CDR3 DNA reads TGTGCCAGCAGCCTAGGACTAGGAGGATTCGATGAGCAGTTCTTC. Translation: CASSLGLGGFDEQFF.

The V and J genes are TRBV5-1 and TRBJ2-5; D uncertain. V dropped 4 bases and J dropped 4 bases, with 8 bases sitting between them. This CDR3 region has 12 residues. Germline V gene data show CDR1 as SGHRS and CDR2 as YFSETQ. The CDR3, as DNA: TGCGCCAGCAGCCAGACGGGAGAGACCCAGTACTTC. Protein sequence: CASSQTGETQYF.

The genes are TRBV5-4 and TRBJ2-5; the match to TRBD2 covers 12 bases. V was pared by 4 bases and J by 0 bases, with 7 bases of the junction left unmatched. The germline gives CDR1 SGHNT, CDR2 YYREEE (reference sequence). The CDR3 sequence is 17 residues long. The chain's CDR3 is CASSLKRTSGDQETQYF. The CDR3 DNA sequence: TGTGCCAGCAGCCTTAAAAGGACTAGCGGGGACCAAGAGACCCAGTACTTC.

The V call is TRBV29-1, the J call TRBJ1-1; tentative D call: TRBD1 (5 bases). CDR1 and CDR2 (germline): SQVTM, ANQGSEA. The germline V and J ends were trimmed by 7 bases and 1 base, with 13 bases remaining between them. This CDR3 contains 13 residues. This CDR3 is CSAAPQGNTEAFF. CDR3 in DNA: TGCAGCGCTGCCCCTCAGGGGAACACTGAAGCTTTCTTT. The whole variable domain, filled in from reference TRBV29-1 and TRBJ1-1, reads SAVISQKPSRDICQRGTSLTIQCQVDSQVTMMFWYRQQPGQSLTLIATANQGSEATYESGFVIDKFPISRPNLTFSTLTVSNMSPEDSSIYLCSAAPQGNTEAFFGQGTRLTVV.

The chain joins TRBV5-6 to TRBJ1-5, with a possible D match to TRBD1 (6 bases). V gave up 3 bases and J gave up 0 bases, with 16 bases separating them. The CDR3 has 17 amino acids. Germline CDR1 is SGHDT and CDR2 is YYEEEE. The CDR3 sequence: CASSSLRGRHSNQPQHF. Here the CDR3 DNA reads TGTGCCAGCAGCTCGTTGCGGGGGCGACATAGCAATCAGCCCCAGCATTTT.

About this clone: At one boundary the junction diverges from the germline segment, which might be a read error. The chain combines TRBV7-7 with TRBJ2-1; D is uncertain. Germline assignment: CDR1 SSHAT and CDR2 FNYEAQ (reference sequence). This CDR3 is built from 14 residues. CDR3 bases: TGTGCTAGCAGCTTAGGTACTCTGGACAATGAGCAGTTCTTC. Protein: CASSLGTLDNEQFF. The whole variable domain, filled in from reference TRBV7-7 and TRBJ2-1, reads GAGVSQSPRYKVTKRGQDVTLRCDPISSHATLYWYQQALGQGPEFLTYFNYEAQPDKSGLPSDRFSAERPEGSISTLTIQRTEQRDSAMYRCASSLGTLDNEQFFGPGTRLTVL.

J is TRBJ2-2 and V is TRBV9; D is possibly TRBD1 or TRBD2 (5 bases each). Germline V gene sequence: CDR1 SGDLS, CDR2 YYNGEE. This CDR3 has 14 amino acids. Trimming removed 0 bases at V and 4 bases at J, with 7 bases between. The CDR3, as DNA: TGTGCCAGCAGCGTAGTGGGACGCACCGGGGAGCTGTTTTTT. Its translation is CASSVVGRTGELFF.

This rearrangement joins TRBV7-2 to TRBJ1-1, with a possible D match to TRBD1 (6 bases). The CDR3 consists of 14 residues. V was clipped by 6 bases and J by 1 base, with 12 bases between them. Germline V gene lookup returns CDR1 SGHTA and CDR2 FQGNSA. CDR3 coding DNA: TGTGCCAGCAGAAACGACAGGTCGAACACTGAAGCTTTCTTT. This gives the protein CASRNDRSNTEAFF.

The sample holds a few counts of this clone. The rearrangement joins TRBV23-1 to TRBJ2-3; 14 bases fit TRBD2. TRBV23-1 is treated as an ORF (open reading frame) with a function not yet certain. V shed 4 bases and J 6 bases; nucleotides not matched to a gene: 3. CDR3 length: 15 residues. The CDR3 protein is CASSRGLAGVDTQYF. The CDR3 DNA sequence: TGCGCCAGCAGTCGGGGACTAGCGGGGGTGGATACGCAGTATTTT.

The chain is built from TRBV5-4 and TRBJ1-2, with D unresolved. V lost 0 bases, J lost 8 bases, and 11 bases lay in between. The CDR3 is 13 amino acids. Germline lookup yields CDR1 SGHNT and CDR2 YYREEE (reference sequence). In DNA form, the CDR3 reads TGTGCCAGCAGCTTGGTTGGCAGCCCGGGCTACACCTTC. Translating it yields CASSLVGSPGYTF.

DNA for the CDR3: TGTGCCAGCAGCTGGCGGACTAGCGGGGGCCCCACCGGGGAGCTGTTTTTT. Protein: CASSWRTSGGPTGELFF. The V gene is TRBV7-2, the J gene TRBJ2-2; 13 positions agree with TRBD2. CDR3 length: 17 amino acids. Germline V gene data show CDR1 as SGHTA and CDR2 as FQGNSA. With V trimmed by 4 bases and J by 4 bases, 6 bases remained unmatched. Full variable domain (remainder filled in from reference TRBV7-2 and TRBJ2-2): GAGVSQSPSNKVTEKGKDVELRCDPISGHTALYWYRQSLGQGLEFLIYFQGNSAPDKSGLPSDRFSAERTGGSVSTLTIQRTQQEDSAVYLCASSWRTSGGPTGELFFGEGSRLTVL.

V and J are TRBV25-1 and TRBJ1-5; D is ambiguous. In germline, CDR1 is MGHDK, CDR2 SYGVNS. This CDR3 contains 13 residues. V was shortened by 5 bases and J by 2 bases, with 7 bases between the two germline ends. For the CDR3, the DNA is TGTGCCAGCAGTAGTGTAGGCAATCAGCCCCAGCATTTT. Its protein product is CASSSVGNQPQHF.

The chain has TRBV29-1 and TRBJ1-1; a possible D gene is TRBD1 (6 bases). Trimming shortened V by 7 bases and J by 4 bases, and 16 bases separated the two germline ends. The length of the CDR3 is 13 residues. Germline-derived CDR1 and CDR2 are SQVTM and ANQGSEA. The CDR3 protein is CSARGATGTEAFF. The CDR3 DNA follows: TGCAGCGCCCGGGGGGCTACGGGCACTGAAGCTTTCTTT.

The rearrangement joins TRBV5-4 to TRBJ2-3, with no clear D. V shed 0 bases and J shed 0 bases, with 8 bases lying between them. The germline gives CDR1 SGHNT, CDR2 YYREEE (reference sequence). The CDR3 runs 15 residues. The CDR3 protein is CASSLDIYSTDTQYF. The CDR3 DNA reads as TGTGCCAGCAGCTTGGATATTTACAGCACAGATACGCAGTATTTT.

The chain joins TRBV13 to TRBJ2-7; D is unresolved. This CDR3 spans 12 amino acids. Germline V gene lookup returns CDR1 PRHDT and CDR2 FYEKMQ (reference sequence). Trimming took off 4 bases at V and 4 bases at J, with 8 bases between the two ends. The CDR3 coding sequence is TGTGCCAGCAGCTCGACCGGTTACGAGCAGTACTTC. Its translation is CASSSTGYEQYF. The full variable domain, rest sourced from reference TRBV13 and TRBJ2-7, is AAGVIQSPRHLIKEKRETATLKCYPIPRHDTVYWYQQGPGQDPQFLISFYEKMQSDKGSIPDRFSAQQFSDYHSELNMSSLELGDSALYFCASSSTGYEQYFGPGTRLTVT.

With respect to this clone: Other DNA sequences of this sample code for an identical CDR3. V usage is TRBV20-1 and J usage is TRBJ2-3; no clear D gene. Trimming stripped 1 base from V and 5 bases from J, with 1 base between. Germline V gene sequence: CDR1 DFQATT, CDR2 SNEGSKA (reference sequence). CDR3 size: 10 residues. In nucleotides, the CDR3 is TGCAGTGCTAGAGTAGATACGCAGTATTTT. This sequence encodes CSARVDTQYF.

This chain joins TRBV7-6 and TRBJ1-1, with 7 bases identical to TRBD1. This CDR3 is 15 amino acids long. In germline, CDR1 is SGHVS, CDR2 FNYEAQ. The junction had 7 bases not matched to a gene; V was cut back by 5 bases and J by 1 base. CDR3 region: CASSRGDRSNTEAFF. CDR3 DNA sequence: TGTGCCAGCAGCCGTGGGGACAGATCGAACACTGAAGCTTTCTTT.

V gene TRBV9 combines with J gene TRBJ1-3; 7 bases fit TRBD1. There are 16 residues in the CDR3. The V segment lost 3 bases and the J segment 0 bases; nucleotides outside the gene matches: 6. In germline, CDR1 is SGDLS, CDR2 YYNGEE. As DNA, the CDR3 is TGTGCCAGCAGCGCGAGACAGGGCTCCTCTGGAAACACCATATATTTT. Translated: CASSARQGSSGNTIYF.

Comment on this clone: One end of the junction is discordant with germline, which a read error may explain. This chain links TRBV30 with TRBJ1-1; 7 bases map to TRBD1. The CDR3 sequence is 12 residues long. Germline V CDR1 and CDR2: GTSNPN, SVGIG (reference sequence). The CDR3 protein is CAWSVRGDRPFF. CDR3 nucleotides: TGTGCCTGGAGTGTACGAGGGGACAGACCATTTTTT.

This chain connects TRBV30 to TRBJ2-5; 7 nucleotides line up with TRBD2. Germline V gives CDR1 GTSNPN, CDR2 SVGIG (reference sequence). The trim removed 5 bases at V and 5 bases at J, leaving 5 bases unmatched. The CDR3 runs 12 residues. Here the CDR3 DNA reads TGTGCCTGGGGGACTAATCCCGAGACCCAGTACTTC. Residues: CAWGTNPETQYF.

This chain links TRBV29-1 with TRBJ2-3; D unresolved. The germline V gene encodes CDR1 SQVTM and CDR2 ANQGSEA. V lost 4 bases to trimming and J lost 4 bases, with 12 bases between them. There are 13 residues in the CDR3. In nucleotides, the CDR3 is TGCAGCGTTGGAATAAACTTGGCAGATACGCAGTATTTT. This sequence encodes CSVGINLADTQYF.

For the CDR3, the DNA is TGTGCCAGCAGTGGGGTCGGACAGGGCTATGGCTACACCTTC. Its translation: CASSGVGQGYGYTF. V is TRBV25-1 and J is TRBJ1-2; TRBD1 aligns across 8 bases. Losses at the gene ends were 4 bases for V and 4 bases for J; bases not matched to a gene: 5. CDR3 size: 14 residues. In germline, CDR1 is MGHDK, CDR2 SYGVNS.